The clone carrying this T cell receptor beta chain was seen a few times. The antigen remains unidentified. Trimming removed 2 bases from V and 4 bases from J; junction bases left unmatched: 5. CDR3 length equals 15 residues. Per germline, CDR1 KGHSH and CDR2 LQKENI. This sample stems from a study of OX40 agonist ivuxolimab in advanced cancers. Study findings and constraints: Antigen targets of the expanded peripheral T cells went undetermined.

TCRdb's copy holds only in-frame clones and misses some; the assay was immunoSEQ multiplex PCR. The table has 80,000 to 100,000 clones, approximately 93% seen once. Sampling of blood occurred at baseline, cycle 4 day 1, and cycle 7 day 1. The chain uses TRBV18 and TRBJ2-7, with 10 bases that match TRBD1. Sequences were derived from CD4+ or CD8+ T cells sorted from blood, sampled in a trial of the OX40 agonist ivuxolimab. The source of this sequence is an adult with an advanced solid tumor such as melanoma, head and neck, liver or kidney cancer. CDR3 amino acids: CASSPIGQGGYEQYF. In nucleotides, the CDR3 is TGTGCCAGCTCACCAATCGGACAGGGGGGTTACGAGCAGTACTTC.